The 22 T cell receptor beta chains below all came from one sample that was sequenced in a study of cytomegalovirus exposure and HLA in healthy donors. The PCR made use of 60 Vbeta and 13 Jbeta primers. Data came from immunoSEQ multiplex PCR; TCRdb stores just in-frame clones and leaves some out. This sample has 95,000 to 150,000 clones, with 80% found just once. Input material: PBMCs. The receptors come from a female donor in good health and CMV-seropositive.

The genes are TRBV19 and TRBJ2-6; 9 bases map to TRBD2. The ends lost 7 bases at V and 0 bases at J; junction bases unmatched: 10. This CDR3 comprises 18 residues. Germline CDR1 LNHDA, CDR2 SQIVND (reference sequence). This CDR3 is CASTGLLAGSSGANVLTF. The CDR3 nucleotides read TGTGCCAGTACTGGACTTCTAGCGGGGAGCTCTGGGGCCAACGTCCTGACTTTC.

In this sample, this clone turned up once. The V gene is TRBV5-4, the J gene TRBJ2-1; D may be TRBD2 (7 bases). V was trimmed by 9 bases and J by 0 bases, leaving 28 bases between them. The CDR3 is made up of 19 amino acids. Looked up from germline, CDR1 is SGHNT and CDR2 is YYREEE (reference sequence). The CDR3 DNA follows: TGTGCCAACGAGAAAGGGGCCCCACGGGGGGCGGGCTCCTACAATGAGCAGTTCTTC. Residues: CANEKGAPRGAGSYNEQFF.

The chain combines TRBV7-3 with TRBJ2-3; TRBD2 might be the D (6 bases). The V end lost 5 bases, the J end lost 2 bases, and 11 bases lay between the germline ends. In germline, CDR1 is SGHTA, CDR2 FQGTGA. This CDR3 contains 14 residues. The CDR3 spells CASSVRGSTDTQYF. In nucleotides, the CDR3 is TGTGCCAGCAGCGTACGGGGGTCCACAGATACGCAGTATTTT. Drawing the rest from reference TRBV7-3 and TRBJ2-3, the complete variable domain is GAGVSQTPSNKVTEKGKYVELRCDPISGHTALYWYRQSLGQGPEFLIYFQGTGAADDSGLPNDRFFAVRPEGSVSTLKIQRTERGDSAVYLCASSVRGSTDTQYFGPGTRLTVL.

J is TRBJ1-1 and V is TRBV20-1; D unresolved. V was cut by 8 bases and J by 3 bases, with 10 bases left in between. The germline V gene has CDR1 DFQATT and CDR2 SNEGSKA (reference sequence). CDR3 size: 11 residues. In DNA form, the CDR3 reads TGCAGTTCCTGGACTGACACTGAAGCTTTCTTT. As protein: CSSWTDTEAFF.

This chain links TRBV5-8 with TRBJ1-1; no clear D. Germline values: CDR1 SGHTS, CDR2 YDEGEE. The V gene lost 6 bases and the J gene lost 5 bases, with 17 bases spanning the gap. This CDR3 contains 14 residues. CDR3 nucleotide sequence: TGTGCCAGCACTTGGGGAGTCGGCAGGACTGAAGCTTTCTTT. It yields the protein CASTWGVGRTEAFF.

The chain has TRBV4-2 and TRBJ1-1, with D possibly being TRBD1 (5 bases). The CDR3 has 14 residues. V lost 0 bases, J lost 5 bases, and 10 bases lay in between. Germline values: CDR1 LGHNA, CDR2 YNFKEQ. The CDR3 spells CASSQDGHSTEAFF. The DNA of the CDR3 is TGTGCCAGCAGCCAAGATGGACATTCTACTGAAGCTTTCTTT.

In regard to this clone: Within the sample, other DNA sequences also encode this same CDR3. The rearrangement links TRBV5-1 to TRBJ2-1; 12 nucleotides line up with TRBD2. CDR3 size: 16 residues. The germline V gene has CDR1 SGHRS and CDR2 YFSETQ. V lost 0 bases, J lost 5 bases, and 3 bases stayed unmatched. CDR3 nucleotides: TGCGCCAGCAGCTTGGGTCCTAGCGGGGGGGACAATGAGCAGTTCTTC. Translated, it gives CASSLGPSGGDNEQFF.

A note on this clone: Germline is not matched at one junction end, which may reflect a read error. Other DNA sequences from this sample encode an identical CDR3 as well. The CDR3 sequence is CASGQGQPQHF. CDR3 nucleotide sequence: TGTGCCAGTGGACAGGGCCAGCCTCAGCATTTT. The V call is TRBV7-6, the J call TRBJ1-5; 8 nucleotides agree with TRBD1. This CDR3 is 11 amino acids long. The germline gives CDR1 SGHVS, CDR2 FNYEAQ. Based on the CDR3 plus reference TRBV7-6 and TRBJ1-5, the full variable domain is GAGVSQSPRYKVTKRGQDVALRCDPISGHVSLYWYRQALGQGPEFLTYFNYEAQQDKSGLPNDRFSAERPEGSISTLTIQRTEQRDSAMYRCASGQGQPQHFGDGTRLSIL.

This clone was seen only once. The chain links TRBV6-5 to TRBJ2-7; a weak D match, TRBD1 (7 bases). The CDR3 has 12 amino acids. Trimming shortened V by 5 bases and J by 6 bases, and 11 bases separated the two germline ends. CDR1 and CDR2 from the germline V gene are MNHEY and SVGAGI. DNA for the CDR3: TGTGCCAGCAGTGTCCAGGGGGGCGAGCAGTACTTC. Translated: CASSVQGGEQYF.

V is TRBV30 and J is TRBJ2-2, with 8 positions matching TRBD2. Germline CDR1 and CDR2: GTSNPN and SVGIG (reference sequence). J was trimmed by 5 bases and V by 7 bases; bases with no gene match: 12. This CDR3 comprises 15 residues. The CDR3 DNA follows: TGTGCCTTCCCCAGATCCCAGCGGGGGACCGGGGAGCTGTTTTTT. Translation: CAFPRSQRGTGELFF. Variable domain in full (rest from reference TRBV30 and TRBJ2-2): SQTIHQWPATLVQPVGSPLSLECTVEGTSNPNLYWYRQAAGRGLQLLFYSVGIGQISSEVPQNLSASRPQDRQFILSSKKLLLSDSGFYLCAFPRSQRGTGELFFGEGSRLTVL.

This rearrangement joins TRBV7-2 to TRBJ2-5; TRBD1 might be the D (6 bases). The CDR3 is 13 residues long. V lost 3 bases and J lost 5, with 10 bases in between. CDR1 is SGHTA, CDR2 FQGNSA, per germline. This chain's CDR3 is CASSLGARETQYF. The CDR3 DNA reads as TGTGCCAGCAGCTTGGGGGCCCGGGAGACCCAGTACTTC.

This chain connects TRBV6-1 to TRBJ1-2, with D perhaps matching TRBD1 (5 bases). Trimming shortened V by 4 bases and J by 3 bases, and 24 bases separated the two germline ends. The CDR3 covers 18 residues. Germline V gives CDR1 MNHNS, CDR2 SASEGT. CDR3: CASSGGGSTLDFYYGYTF. Here the CDR3 DNA reads TGTGCCAGCAGTGGGGGGGGGAGCACGCTTGATTTCTACTATGGCTACACCTTC.

This chain uses TRBV4-2 with TRBJ1-3; D is unclear. Germline V lookup: CDR1 LGHNA, CDR2 YNFKEQ. CDR3 size: 15 residues. Trimming stripped 1 base from V and 4 bases from J, with 11 bases between. In DNA, the CDR3 is TGTGCCAGCAGCCAAGGCTCGGCGGGGGGAAACACCATATATTTT. This sequence encodes CASSQGSAGGNTIYF.

The rearrangement links TRBV2 to TRBJ2-2; TRBD1 agrees at 9 bases. CDR1 is SNHLY and CDR2 is FYNNEI in the germline V gene. The CDR3 contains 16 residues. Trimming took 2 bases from V and 0 from J; bases not matched to a gene: 1. CDR3 in amino acids: CASSERDRANTGELFF. Written as DNA, the CDR3 is TGTGCCAGCAGTGAAAGGGACAGGGCGAACACCGGGGAGCTGTTTTTT. Using reference TRBV2 and TRBJ2-2 for the parts outside the CDR3, the full variable domain is EPEVTQTPSHQVTQMGQEVILRCVPISNHLYFYWYRQILGQKVEFLVSFYNNEISEKSEIFDDQFSVERPDGSNFTLKIRSTKLEDSAMYFCASSERDRANTGELFFGEGSRLTVL.

V is TRBV5-4 and J is TRBJ1-5, with TRBD1 as a possible D gene (5 bases). The CDR3 spans 15 residues. The V end was cut by 0 bases, the J end by 5 bases, with 12 bases between. The germline gives CDR1 SGHNT, CDR2 YYREEE (reference sequence). This chain's CDR3 is CASSLVPDMDQPQHF. CDR3 bases: TGTGCCAGCAGCTTGGTTCCGGACATGGATCAGCCCCAGCATTTT.

This clone was detected only once. The chain carries TRBV28 and TRBJ1-6; no clear D. Per the germline V gene, CDR1 is MDHEN and CDR2 is SYDVKM. This CDR3 has 16 amino acids. V lost 5 bases to trimming and J lost 5 bases, with 16 bases between them. The DNA for the CDR3 is TGTGCCAGCAGTCTCTTACTGTCCACTGATAATTCACCCCTCCACTTT. It codes for CASSLLLSTDNSPLHF.

The rearrangement links TRBV28 to TRBJ1-6; tentative D call: TRBD1 (6 bases). The CDR3 contains 16 residues. V was pared by 3 bases and J by 6 bases, with 15 bases between. CDR1 and CDR2 (germline): MDHEN, SYDVKM. CDR3 nucleotide sequence: TGTGCCAGCAGTTTTGGGGGGGCGCTAGGTAATTCACCCCTCCACTTT. Translated: CASSFGGALGNSPLHF.

The V and J genes are TRBV4-2 and TRBJ1-2; 7 bases align to TRBD1. The CDR3 is made up of 14 amino acids. The germline gives CDR1 LGHNA, CDR2 YNFKEQ. V lost 4 bases, J lost 4 bases, and 6 bases stayed unmatched. CDR3 DNA: TGTGCCAGCAGCCCACACAGGGGAACCTATGGCTACACCTTC. Residues: CASSPHRGTYGYTF.

The CDR3 nucleotides read TGTGCCTGGACCTCAGGCCCCTACGAGCAGTACTTC. Its translation: CAWTSGPYEQYF. The chain links TRBV30 to TRBJ2-7, with no clear D. Germline CDR1 reads GTSNPN; CDR2 reads SVGIG (reference sequence). The V and J ends lost 4 bases and 2 bases respectively, with 9 bases between them. The CDR3 spans 12 residues. Filled out from reference TRBV30 and TRBJ2-7, the complete variable domain reads SQTIHQWPATLVQPVGSPLSLECTVEGTSNPNLYWYRQAAGRGLQLLFYSVGIGQISSEVPQNLSASRPQDRQFILSSKKLLLSDSGFYLCAWTSGPYEQYFGPGTRLTVT.

This chain connects TRBV2 to TRBJ2-3; weak D call: TRBD1 (6 bases). The CDR3 loop spans 15 amino acids. V was clipped by 2 bases and J by 2 bases, with 11 bases between them. Germline lookup yields CDR1 SNHLY and CDR2 FYNNEI. CDR3 DNA sequence: TGTGCCAGCAGTGAAACGGCAGGGGCCACAGATACGCAGTATTTT. It is translated as CASSETAGATDTQYF.

In nucleotides, the CDR3 is TGTGCCAGCAGCGGGACAGGAGTATGGGAGCCCCAGCATTTT. Protein: CASSGTGVWEPQHF. The chain couples TRBV6-1 to TRBJ1-5, with 8 bases fitting TRBD1. Trimming removed 6 bases from V and 8 bases from J; junction bases left unmatched: 9. Germline CDR1 reads MNHNS; CDR2 reads SASEGT. The length of the CDR3 is 14 residues.

The V gene is TRBV6-5, the J gene TRBJ1-6; TRBD1 might be the D (5 bases). Germline V gene data show CDR1 as MNHEY and CDR2 as SVGAGI. The CDR3 totals 13 residues. Deletions cut 2 bases from V and 8 bases from J, with 7 bases between. The DNA of the CDR3 is TGTGCCAGCAGTTACAGGGACTATTCACCCCTCCACTTT. Amino acid sequence: CASSYRDYSPLHF.